This TCR beta chain is drawn from a study of shared clonotypes between healthy human individuals. Broader study findings: Memory subsets had estimated richness that was generally smaller than that of naive subsets.

Naive CD8 populations comprised CD45RO-negative cells positively selected for CCR7, excluding terminally differentiated effector memory CD45RA+ cells. V lost 0 bases to trimming and J lost 0 bases, with 11 bases between them. CDR3 length equals 16 residues. The germline V gene encodes CDR1 LGHNA and CDR2 YSLEER. A word on this clone: Its antigen is not identified.

Template for every sorted-subset replicate PCR totaled roughly 200 ng DNA, around 33,000 T cell genomes. Authors' processing steps: Because ImmunoSEQ provided only junction sequences with no quality scores, the filtering differed. Generated by immunoSEQ multiplex PCR, the TCRdb table keeps only in-frame clones and is missing some. V, J and clone size were drawn from that table, and D and trimming were deduced from the DNA. The table records under 2,000,000 clones, over 85% of them present only once. The rearrangement uses TRBV4-3 and TRBJ1-2, with unresolved D. Sequencing used naive CD8+ T cells sorted from blood. This TCR came from a young man in good health. The CDR3 nucleotides are TGCGCCAGCAGCCAAGACGACGGTACTTCTAACTATGGCTACACCTTC. Protein sequence: CASSQDDGTSNYGYTF.